This paragraph reports one T cell receptor (beta chain). The antigen is not known. A multiplex PCR was run with 60 Vbeta primers and 13 Jbeta primers. Assay: immunoSEQ multiplex PCR; the TCRdb copy retains only in-frame clones and omits some. The data hold 110,000 to 150,000 clones, with over 70% observed a single time. This entry comes from a study of cytomegalovirus exposure and HLA in healthy donors. Overall study: Inside one of the first data releases sat around 85 million unique TCRs taken from HLA-typed donors.

Whole-study findings and limits: There were under 200 TCR beta chains listed as cytomegalovirus-associated.

CDR1 SGHRS and CDR2 YFSETQ come from the germline V gene. V dropped 3 bases and J dropped 2 bases, with 12 bases sitting between them. This CDR3 has 14 amino acids. This chain connects TRBV5-1 to TRBJ2-7, with D possibly matching TRBD1 (5 bases). Specimen: PBMCs. The sequence was collected from a woman between 40 and 55 years old in good health and CMV-seronegative. The CDR3: CASSWTSSTYEQYF. The CDR3 DNA sequence: TGCGCCAGCAGCTGGACATCCTCAACCTACGAGCAGTACTTC.